This TCR beta chain came from a study of T cells in Graves' hyperthyroidism and ophthalmopathy. Amplified TCR beta CDR3 regions derived from RNA transcripts. The HTBI primer set served for first-round RT-PCR of the TCR CDR3. TCRdb called the multiplex PCR reads again in MiXCR, with one record for every CDR3 protein. The table lists fewer than 750,000 distinct CDR3 sequences, about 43% of them singletons, with more than 7.5% in the top ten. Trimming took off 1 base at V and 9 bases at J, with 4 bases between the two ends. The CDR3 spans 11 residues. This clonotype was counted many times. The sequenced sample consisted of peripheral blood or thyroid tissue (not recorded which). The chain combines TRBV12-3 or TRBV12-4 with TRBJ1-3; no firm D call. This sequence originates from a woman aged 18-35 years with Graves' hyperthyroidism. The CDR3 region has the DNA TGTGCCAGCAGTTTAGGACCCACCATATATTTT. This gives the protein CASSLGPTIYF.